What follows describes a single T cell receptor beta chain. Its matching antigen is unknown. The source of the sample is a study of a mutant IDH1 vaccine in newly diagnosed glioma. Study context: Averaging around 42 years of age, treated patients were about 60% male and 37.5% female. The study, taken as a whole, reports: Among all patients, vaccine-induced immune responses occurred in approximately 93%.

V lost 3 bases, J lost 1 base, and 19 bases lay in between. Looked up from germline, CDR1 is MNHNS and CDR2 is SASEGT. There are 18 residues in the CDR3. Clones were sequenced by immunoSEQ multiplex PCR, and TCRdb holds only the in-frame ones, with some missing. The sample shows some 26,000 clones, roughly 72% of them seen only once. Time point described: week 11, during vaccination. The study gave 300 ug of mutant IDH1 20-mer peptide per vaccine dose, with topical imiquimod. In every donor, the tumor was a new WHO grade 3 or 4 IDH1-mutant, ATRX-lost astrocytoma. The origin of this receptor is a man aged 18 to 29 with glioma. Some clones in this sample may be carry-over from other donors' samples. The chain is built from TRBV6-1 and TRBJ1-3, with a tentative D call TRBD1 (5 bases). Sequencing used peripheral blood mononuclear cells (PBMCs), obtained from a glioma patient whose treatment included an IDH1 peptide vaccine. The CDR3 DNA is TGTGCCAGCAGTGAGTGGGGGACCTTCCTGATATCTGGAAACACCATATATTTT. It encodes CASSEWGTFLISGNTIYF.